A selection of T cell receptor beta chains follows, all from one sample in a study of T-cell reconstitution after alpha-beta-depleted transplantation in children. TCRdb redid the calling of the PCR reads with MiXCR, one entry per CDR3 protein. The sample records just under 550,000 distinct CDR3 sequences, around 17% being singletons. The specimen was PBMCs from the stem cell graft donor, collected from the stem cell graft. The receptor source for this set is a human donor who donated a stem cell graft to a child with acute lymphoblastic leukemia. Both conserved end residues are part of each CDR3. The D gene is left open where the match is weak. Expanded clones get a size class; other rows say once, few or many, or leave the size out.

J gene	clone size	D gene	V gene	CDR3 DNA	CDR3 protein
TRBJ1-1	few	-	TRBV7-6	TGTGCCAGCAGCCAAGTCGGGGAGACAGCTTTGAACACTGAAGCTTTCTTT	CASSQVGETALNTEAFF
TRBJ1-5	many	-	TRBV7-6	TGTGCCAGCAGCACAAACCAGGGGCAGCCCCAGCATTTT	CASSTNQGQPQHF
TRBJ1-1	few	TRBD1	TRBV5-1	TGCGCCAGCAGAGACCCGGGACAGGGTACGAACACTGAAGCTTTCTTT	CASRDPGQGTNTEAFF
TRBJ1-3	-	-	TRBV20-1	TGCAGTGCTAGAGATGTCCTCTCTGGAAACACCATATATTTT	CSARDVLSGNTIYF
TRBJ2-3	-	-	TRBV11-2	TGTGCCAGCAGCTTAGATATTAGACTGGATGTTACGCAGTATTTT	CASSLDIRLDVTQYF
TRBJ2-6	few	-	TRBV18	TGTGCCACCCAGGGTTCCGGGGCCAACGTCCTGACTTTC	CATQGSGANVLTF
TRBJ2-3	few	TRBD2	TRBV9	TGTGCCAGCAGCGATCGACTAGCGGGATGGAGCACAGATACGCAGTATTTT	CASSDRLAGWSTDTQYF
TRBJ1-5	many	-	TRBV4-1	TGCGCCAGCAGCCAAGAAGGACGAGGTAGTCAGCCCCAGCATTTT	CASSQEGRGSQPQHF
TRBJ1-2	-	TRBD1	TRBV10-3	TGTGCCGCAACAGGGGGCTTTGGCTACACCTTC	CAATGGFGYTF
TRBJ1-5	-	TRBD1	TRBV19	TGTGCCAGTACTGGGACAGACTATAATCAGCCCCAGCATTTT	CASTGTDYNQPQHF